A single sample gave rise to the 21 T cell receptor beta chains below, sequenced in a study of shared clonotypes between healthy human individuals (dated by TCRdb to about 2020). Library prep was done by the immunoSEQ multiplex PCR assay. This is the immuneACCESS table as TCRdb keeps it, with only in-frame sequences that have V and J called. A part of the clones is gone; compared with another copy, unresolved V genes explain less than half, and the rest is unexplained. The table for this sample lists about 2 million clones; about 94% of them were counted only once. The top ten clones comprise roughly 1% of the sample. CD8 naive samples were obtained by positive selection for CCR7 among CD45RO-negative cells, yielding a CD45RA+CCR7+ population from which TemRA cells were excluded. The sequenced sample was naive CD8+ T cells sorted from blood. In light of the paper, this sample's cell subset or site label describes: CD45RA+CCR7+. These TCRs come from a man aged 18 to 30 in good health.

V usage is TRBV4-1 and J usage is TRBJ2-5, with no clear D. CDR1 is MGHRA and CDR2 is YSYEKL in the germline V gene. The V end lost 0 bases, the J end lost 11 bases, and 10 bases lay between the germline ends. This CDR3 region has 12 residues. CDR3 protein: CASSQEGSPQYF. The DNA of the CDR3 is TGCGCCAGCAGCCAAGAGGGTAGTCCACAGTACTTC.

The chain joins TRBV15 to TRBJ2-3; 8 bases fit TRBD1. The junction had 8 bases not matched to a gene; V was cut back by 2 bases and J by 4 bases. The CDR3 sequence is 16 residues long. CDR1 and CDR2 (germline): LNHNV, YYDKDF (reference sequence). The CDR3 DNA reads TGTGCCACCAGCAGATCCCTCGACAGGGGAGCAGATACGCAGTATTTT. Amino acid sequence: CATSRSLDRGADTQYF.

This chain connects TRBV7-6 to TRBJ2-7; D is perhaps TRBD1 or TRBD2 (7 bases each). This CDR3 region has 14 residues. The V gene lost 1 base and the J gene lost 6 bases, with 13 bases spanning the gap. The germline gives CDR1 SGHVS, CDR2 FNYEAQ. The chain's CDR3 is CASSLGEGAIEQYF. The CDR3 region has the DNA TGTGCCAGCAGCTTAGGGGAGGGGGCGATCGAGCAGTACTTC.

The chain links TRBV12-5 to TRBJ2-6; unclear D gene. Deletions cut 7 bases from V and 2 bases from J, with 6 bases between. The CDR3 runs to 13 residues. Germline V CDR1 and CDR2: LGHNT, FRNRAP. DNA for the CDR3: TGTGCTAGTGCCACGGCTGGGGCCAACGTCCTGACTTTC. Translation gives CASATAGANVLTF.

This chain uses TRBV11-2 with TRBJ2-5; a weak D match, TRBD1 (6 bases). This CDR3 region has 11 residues. Germline V lookup: CDR1 SGHAT, CDR2 FQNNGV. Trimming removed 5 bases from V and 12 bases from J, with 13 bases in between. DNA of the CDR3: TGTGCCAGCAGCCCCGGGACAATAGAGTACTTC. It codes for CASSPGTIEYF.

This clone was seen only once. Other DNA sequences in this specimen translate into the identical CDR3. The chain links TRBV15 to TRBJ1-1; D gene unclear. CDR3 length: 13 residues. Trimming pared 5 bases from V and 4 bases from J, leaving 11 bases between. Germline values: CDR1 LNHNV, CDR2 YYDKDF (reference sequence). DNA of the CDR3: TGTGCCACCAGCCGAACAGAAGGCACTGAAGCTTTCTTT. It specifies CATSRTEGTEAFF. The full variable domain, completed using reference TRBV15 and TRBJ1-1, is DAMVIQNPRYQVTQFGKPVTLSCSQTLNHNVMYWYQQKSSQAPKLLFHYYDKDFNNEADTPDNFQSRRPNTSFCFLDIRSPGLGDTAMYLCATSRTEGTEAFFGQGTRLTVV.

The gene calls are TRBV9 and TRBJ1-1, with TRBD1 matching over 9 bases. Germline V gene lookup returns CDR1 SGDLS and CDR2 YYNGEE. V gave up 2 bases and J gave up 6 bases; unmatched junction bases: 8. The CDR3 runs 15 residues. The CDR3 coding sequence is TGTGCCAGCAGCGTCTCGGGACAGGGATCCTCTGAAGCTTTCTTT. This gives the protein CASSVSGQGSSEAFF.

The V gene is TRBV19, the J gene TRBJ2-5; 8 bases agree with TRBD1. The CDR3 has 14 amino acids. With V trimmed by 8 bases and J by 2 bases, 7 bases remained unmatched. CDR1 is LNHDA, CDR2 SQIVND, per germline (reference sequence). The CDR3 here is CASRDRGWQETQYF. CDR3 nucleotides: TGTGCCAGTCGAGACAGGGGTTGGCAAGAGACCCAGTACTTC. Full variable domain (remainder filled in from reference TRBV19 and TRBJ2-5): DGGITQSPKYLFRKEGQNVTLSCEQNLNHDAMYWYRQDPGQGLRLIYYSQIVNDFQKGDIAEGYSVSREKKESFPLTVTSAQKNPTAFYLCASRDRGWQETQYFGPGTRLLVL.

CDR3 nucleotide sequence: TGTGCCTGGAGTCCTGATCACTACGAGCAGTACTTC. Translation: CAWSPDHYEQYF. This chain links TRBV30 with TRBJ2-7; D is unclear. From germline, CDR1 is GTSNPN and CDR2 SVGIG (reference sequence). Between the trimmed V and J ends, which lost 2 bases and 3 bases, there was a span of 8 bases. The CDR3 extends over 12 amino acids.

The V call is TRBV7-2, the J call TRBJ2-5; perhaps D is TRBD1 or TRBD2 (5 bases each). V lost 3 bases, J lost 5 bases, and 16 bases lay in between. CDR1 is SGHTA and CDR2 is FQGNSA in the germline V gene. The CDR3 runs 15 residues. The CDR3 region is CASSFEEGWWETQYF. The CDR3 nucleotides read TGTGCCAGCAGCTTTGAAGAGGGGTGGTGGGAGACCCAGTACTTC.

The V call is TRBV15, the J call TRBJ2-7, with 7 positions matching TRBD1. V was pared by 5 bases and J by 4 bases, with 11 bases of the junction left unmatched. The CDR3 runs to 15 residues. The germline V gene has CDR1 LNHNV and CDR2 YYDKDF (reference sequence). CDR3 sequence: CATSDANRGLYEQYF. The CDR3 nucleotides read TGTGCCACCAGCGACGCTAACAGGGGCCTATACGAGCAGTACTTC.

The chain links TRBV6-5 to TRBJ1-1; unclear D gene. The V gene lost 0 bases and the J gene lost 7 bases, with 6 bases spanning the gap. The CDR3 is made up of 12 amino acids. Germline CDR1 MNHEY, CDR2 SVGAGI. CDR3 in DNA: TGTGCCAGCAGTTACTCTTTCGATGAAGCTTTCTTT. The encoded protein is CASSYSFDEAFF.

V is TRBV28 and J is TRBJ2-7; D not certain. CDR1 MDHEN and CDR2 SYDVKM come from the germline V gene. The CDR3 has 14 amino acids. V was trimmed by 5 bases and J by 1 base, leaving 12 bases between them. The CDR3 region is CASSDGSQSYEQYF. Here the CDR3 DNA reads TGTGCCAGCAGTGATGGGTCCCAATCCTACGAGCAGTACTTC.

The V gene is TRBV19, the J gene TRBJ2-7; 10 bases agree with TRBD1. Germline V gives CDR1 LNHDA, CDR2 SQIVND (reference sequence). The CDR3 runs to 17 residues. Unmatched junction bases numbered 10, after V lost 3 bases and J lost 2 bases. The CDR3 bases are TGTGCCAGTAGTATCGGTGCAGTCGGGACAGGGGCCTACGAGCAGTACTTC. This gives the protein CASSIGAVGTGAYEQYF.

This chain links TRBV6-1 with TRBJ2-4; TRBD1 agrees at 7 bases. Trimming at V came to 4 bases and at J to 6 bases, leaving 12 bases not matched to a gene. The CDR3 runs 16 residues. Germline CDR1 reads MNHNS; CDR2 reads SASEGT. CDR3 nucleotide sequence: TGTGCCAGCAGTGTCCTCATACGACAGGGTGGAAACATTCAGTACTTC. Its translation is CASSVLIRQGGNIQYF.

The rearrangement uses TRBV10-3 and TRBJ2-1; 9 nucleotides align to TRBD2. The junction had 5 bases not matched to a gene; V was cut back by 2 bases and J by 9 bases. Germline CDR1 is ENHRY and CDR2 is SYGVKD. The CDR3 sequence is 14 residues long. The CDR3 nucleotides are TGTGCCATCAGTGAGGACCTAGCGGGAACTGAGCAGTTCTTC. This translates into CAISEDLAGTEQFF.

The chain is built from TRBV9 and TRBJ2-5, with a tentative D call TRBD2 (6 bases). Trimming shortened V by 3 bases and J by 5 bases, and 17 bases separated the two germline ends. Germline V CDR1 and CDR2: SGDLS, YYNGEE. The CDR3 runs 15 residues. CDR3 sequence: CASSDPLAGQETQYF. The CDR3 DNA follows: TGTGCCAGCAGCGACCCTCTTGCGGGGCAGGAGACCCAGTACTTC.

This chain uses TRBV2 with TRBJ2-3; no reliable D call. This CDR3 spans 11 amino acids. Trimming stripped 11 bases from V and 3 bases from J, with 9 bases between. Germline V gene data show CDR1 as SNHLY and CDR2 as FYNNEI. CDR3 DNA sequence: TGTGCCTGCGGCGAGACAGATACGCAGTATTTT. Translated, it gives CACGETDTQYF.

The chain carries TRBV18 and TRBJ2-7; 14 bases are a match to TRBD2. Trimming at V came to 5 bases and at J to 1 base, leaving 7 bases not matched to a gene. This CDR3 is 17 amino acids long. Germline lookup yields CDR1 KGHSH and CDR2 LQKENI. CDR3 protein: CASSRGLAGDSSYEQYF. The CDR3 nucleotides read TGTGCCAGCTCAAGGGGACTAGCGGGAGACTCGTCCTACGAGCAGTACTTC. The whole variable domain, filled in from reference TRBV18 and TRBJ2-7, reads NAGVMQNPRHLVRRRGQEARLRCSPMKGHSHVYWYRQLPEEGLKFMVYLQKENIIDESGMPKERFSAEFPKEGPSILRIQQVVRGDSAAYFCASSRGLAGDSSYEQYFGPGTRLTVT.

The V call is TRBV7-2, the J call TRBJ2-7, with 7 bases aligning to TRBD1. The length of the CDR3 is 17 residues. V shed 4 bases, J shed 7 bases, and the junction held 19 bases outside the gene matches. Germline lookup yields CDR1 SGHTA and CDR2 FQGNSA. CDR3 coding DNA: TGTGCCAGCAGCTCAAGCCCACAGGGGTTGCTGAAGCGTGAGCAGTACTTC. It translates to CASSSSPQGLLKREQYF.

J is TRBJ2-7 and V is TRBV9, with TRBD2 matching over 7 bases. Unmatched junction bases numbered 5, after V lost 0 bases and J lost 5 bases. The CDR3 loop spans 14 amino acids. Germline CDR1 reads SGDLS; CDR2 reads YYNGEE. CDR3 sequence reads: CASSVVAGVDEQYF. The CDR3 nucleotides read TGTGCCAGCAGCGTAGTTGCGGGAGTCGACGAGCAGTACTTC.